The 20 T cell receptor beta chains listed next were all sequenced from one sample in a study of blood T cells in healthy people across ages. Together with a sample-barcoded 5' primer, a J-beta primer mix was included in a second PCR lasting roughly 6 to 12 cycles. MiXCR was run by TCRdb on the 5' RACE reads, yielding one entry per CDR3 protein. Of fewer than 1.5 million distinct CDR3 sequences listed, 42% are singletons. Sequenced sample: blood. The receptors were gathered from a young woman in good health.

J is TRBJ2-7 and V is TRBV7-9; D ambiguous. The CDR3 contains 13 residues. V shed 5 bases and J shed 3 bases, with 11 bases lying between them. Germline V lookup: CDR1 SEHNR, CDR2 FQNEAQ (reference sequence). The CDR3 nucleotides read TGTGCCAGCAGCGAGAAGGCGCTCTACGAGCAGTACTTC. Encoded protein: CASSEKALYEQYF.

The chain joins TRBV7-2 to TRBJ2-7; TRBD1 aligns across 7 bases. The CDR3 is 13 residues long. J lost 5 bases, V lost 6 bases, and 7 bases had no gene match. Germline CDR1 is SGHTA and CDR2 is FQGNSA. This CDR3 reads CASSQTGVNEQYF. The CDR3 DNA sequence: TGTGCCAGCAGTCAAACAGGGGTCAACGAGCAGTACTTC.

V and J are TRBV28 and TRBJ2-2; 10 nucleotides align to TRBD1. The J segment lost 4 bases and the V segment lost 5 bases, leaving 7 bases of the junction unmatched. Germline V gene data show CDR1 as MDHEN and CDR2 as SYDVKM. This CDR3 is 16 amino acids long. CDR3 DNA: TGTGCCAGCAGTAGTCCGGGACAGGGGACCACCGGGGAGCTGTTTTTT. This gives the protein CASSSPGQGTTGELFF. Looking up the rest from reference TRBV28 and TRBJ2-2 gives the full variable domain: DVKVTQSSRYLVKRTGEKVFLECVQDMDHENMFWYRQDPGLGLRLIYFSYDVKMKEKGDIPEGYSVSREKKERFSLILESASTNQTSMYLCASSSPGQGTTGELFFGEGSRLTVL.

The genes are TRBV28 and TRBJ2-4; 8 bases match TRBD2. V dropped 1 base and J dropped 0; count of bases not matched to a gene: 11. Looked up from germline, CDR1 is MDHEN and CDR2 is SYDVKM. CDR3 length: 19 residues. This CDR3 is CASSLSLAGGAIAKNIQYF. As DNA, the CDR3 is TGTGCCAGCAGTTTATCCCTCGCGGGAGGAGCTATAGCCAAAAACATTCAGTACTTC.

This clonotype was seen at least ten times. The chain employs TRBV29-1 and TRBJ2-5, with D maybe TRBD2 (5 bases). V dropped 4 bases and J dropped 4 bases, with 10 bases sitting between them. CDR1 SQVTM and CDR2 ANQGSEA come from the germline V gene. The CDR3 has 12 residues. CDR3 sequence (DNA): TGCAGCGTTGTTACGGGATCAGAGACCCAGTACTTC. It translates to CSVVTGSETQYF.

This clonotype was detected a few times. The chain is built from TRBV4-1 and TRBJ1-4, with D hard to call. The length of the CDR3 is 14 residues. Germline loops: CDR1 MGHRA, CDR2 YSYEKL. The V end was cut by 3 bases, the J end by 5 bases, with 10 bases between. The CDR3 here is CASSQTRLNEKLFF. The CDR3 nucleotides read TGCGCCAGCAGCCAGACACGCTTGAATGAAAAACTGTTTTTT.

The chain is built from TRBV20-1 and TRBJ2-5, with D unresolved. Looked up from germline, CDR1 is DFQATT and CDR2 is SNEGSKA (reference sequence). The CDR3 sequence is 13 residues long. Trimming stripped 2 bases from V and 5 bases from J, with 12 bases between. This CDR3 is CSARWTPGETQYF. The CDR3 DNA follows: TGCAGTGCTAGATGGACCCCCGGGGAGACCCAGTACTTC.

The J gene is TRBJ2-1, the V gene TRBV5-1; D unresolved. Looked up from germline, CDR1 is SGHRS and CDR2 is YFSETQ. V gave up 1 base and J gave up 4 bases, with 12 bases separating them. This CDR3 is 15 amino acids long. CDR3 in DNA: TGCGCCAGCAGCTTGAGGGCCCACCAGTACAATGAGCAGTTCTTC. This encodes CASSLRAHQYNEQFF. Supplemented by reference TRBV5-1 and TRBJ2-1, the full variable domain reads KAGVTQTPRYLIKTRGQQVTLSCSPISGHRSVSWYQQTPGQGLQFLFEYFSETQRNKGNFPGRFSGRQFSNSRSEMNVSTLELGDSALYLCASSLRAHQYNEQFFGPGTRLTVL.

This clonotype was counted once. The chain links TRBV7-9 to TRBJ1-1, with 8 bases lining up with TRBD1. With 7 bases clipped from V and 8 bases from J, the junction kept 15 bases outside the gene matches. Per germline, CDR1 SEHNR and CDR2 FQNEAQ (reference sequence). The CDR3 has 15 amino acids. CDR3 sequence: CASISQVLQGGEAFF. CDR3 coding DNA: TGTGCCAGCATCTCTCAGGTCTTACAGGGGGGGGAAGCTTTCTTT.

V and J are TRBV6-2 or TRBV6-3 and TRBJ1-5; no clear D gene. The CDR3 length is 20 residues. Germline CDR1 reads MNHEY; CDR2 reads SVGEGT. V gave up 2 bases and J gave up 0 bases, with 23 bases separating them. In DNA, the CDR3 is TGTGCCAGCAGTTACCCACGACTACCTAAGGACGTATATAGCAATCAGCCCCAGCATTTT. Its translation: CASSYPRLPKDVYSNQPQHF.

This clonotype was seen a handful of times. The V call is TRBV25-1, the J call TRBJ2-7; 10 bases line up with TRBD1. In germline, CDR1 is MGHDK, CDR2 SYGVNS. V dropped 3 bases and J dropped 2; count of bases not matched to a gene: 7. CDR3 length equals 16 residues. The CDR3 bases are TGTGCCAGCAGTGAGTTTCCGGACAGGGGGACCTACGAGCAGTACTTC. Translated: CASSEFPDRGTYEQYF.

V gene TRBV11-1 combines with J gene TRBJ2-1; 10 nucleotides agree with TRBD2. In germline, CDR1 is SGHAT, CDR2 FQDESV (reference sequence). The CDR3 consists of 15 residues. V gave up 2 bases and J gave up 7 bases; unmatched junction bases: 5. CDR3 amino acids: CASSLLAGALNEQFF. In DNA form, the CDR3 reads TGTGCCAGCAGCTTACTAGCGGGGGCGTTAAATGAGCAGTTCTTC.

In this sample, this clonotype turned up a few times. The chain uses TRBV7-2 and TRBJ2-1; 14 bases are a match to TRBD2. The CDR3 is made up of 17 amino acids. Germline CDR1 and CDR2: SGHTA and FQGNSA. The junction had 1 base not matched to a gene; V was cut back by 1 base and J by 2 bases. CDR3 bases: TGTGCCAGCAGCTTAGGGGGACTAGCGGGGGCCTACAATGAGCAGTTCTTC. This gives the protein CASSLGGLAGAYNEQFF. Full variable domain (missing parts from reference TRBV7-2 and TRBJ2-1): GAGVSQSPSNKVTEKGKDVELRCDPISGHTALYWYRQSLGQGLEFLIYFQGNSAPDKSGLPSDRFSAERTGGSVSTLTIQRTQQEDSAVYLCASSLGGLAGAYNEQFFGPGTRLTVL.

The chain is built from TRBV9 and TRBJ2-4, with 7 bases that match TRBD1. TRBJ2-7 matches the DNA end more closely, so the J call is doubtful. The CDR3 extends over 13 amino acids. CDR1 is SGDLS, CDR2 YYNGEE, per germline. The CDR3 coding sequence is TGTGCCAGCGCCGGACAGGCCACCTACGAGCAGTACTTC. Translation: CASAGQATYEQYF.

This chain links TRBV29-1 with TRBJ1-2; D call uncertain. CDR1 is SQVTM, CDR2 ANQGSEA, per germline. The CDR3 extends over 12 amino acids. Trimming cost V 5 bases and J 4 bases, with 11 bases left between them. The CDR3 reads CSVQYLLYGYTF. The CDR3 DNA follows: TGCAGCGTTCAGTACCTCCTCTATGGCTACACCTTC. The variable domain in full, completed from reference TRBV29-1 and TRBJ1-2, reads SAVISQKPSRDICQRGTSLTIQCQVDSQVTMMFWYRQQPGQSLTLIATANQGSEATYESGFVIDKFPISRPNLTFSTLTVSNMSPEDSSIYLCSVQYLLYGYTFGSGTRLTVV.

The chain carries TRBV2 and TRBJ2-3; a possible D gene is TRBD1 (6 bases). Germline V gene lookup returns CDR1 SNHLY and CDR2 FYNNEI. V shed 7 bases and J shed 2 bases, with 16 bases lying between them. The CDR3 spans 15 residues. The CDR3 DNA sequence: TGTGCCAGCATGTGGGCTGGGGGCCACACAGATACGCAGTATTTT. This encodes CASMWAGGHTDTQYF. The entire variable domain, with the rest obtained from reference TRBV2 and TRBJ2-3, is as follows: EPEVTQTPSHQVTQMGQEVILRCVPISNHLYFYWYRQILGQKVEFLVSFYNNEISEKSEIFDDQFSVERPDGSNFTLKIRSTKLEDSAMYFCASMWAGGHTDTQYFGPGTRLTVL.

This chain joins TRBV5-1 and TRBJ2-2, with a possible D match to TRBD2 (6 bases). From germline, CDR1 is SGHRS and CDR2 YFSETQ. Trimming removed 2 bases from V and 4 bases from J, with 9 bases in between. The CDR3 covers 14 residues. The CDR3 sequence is CASSFGGATGELFF. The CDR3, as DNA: TGCGCCAGCAGCTTTGGCGGGGCCACCGGGGAGCTGTTTTTT.

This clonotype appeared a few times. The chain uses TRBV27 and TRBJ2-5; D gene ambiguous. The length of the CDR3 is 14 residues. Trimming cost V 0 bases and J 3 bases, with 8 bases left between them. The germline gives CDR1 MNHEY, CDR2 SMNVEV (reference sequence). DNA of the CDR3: TGTGCCAGCAGTTTATCCCTAACTGAAGAGACCCAGTACTTC. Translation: CASSLSLTEETQYF.

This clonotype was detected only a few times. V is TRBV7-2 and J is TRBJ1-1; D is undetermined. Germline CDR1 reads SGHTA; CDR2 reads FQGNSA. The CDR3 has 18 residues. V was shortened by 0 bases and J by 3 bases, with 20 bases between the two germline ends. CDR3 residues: CASSLAQTLSLRHTEAFF. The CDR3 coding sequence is TGTGCCAGCAGCTTAGCCCAGACATTGAGTCTGAGACACACTGAAGCTTTCTTT.

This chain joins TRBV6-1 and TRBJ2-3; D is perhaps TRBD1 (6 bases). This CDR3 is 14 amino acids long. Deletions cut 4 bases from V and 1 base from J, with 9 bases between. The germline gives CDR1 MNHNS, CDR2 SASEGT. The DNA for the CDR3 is TGTGCCAGCAGTGCAGGACAGCGCACAGATACGCAGTATTTT. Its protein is CASSAGQRTDTQYF.